The 27 T cell receptor beta chains reported below all come from one sample, sequenced in a study of cytomegalovirus exposure and HLA in healthy donors. The PCR used 60 Vbeta and 13 Jbeta primers. Using immunoSEQ multiplex PCR, the repertoire was profiled, and TCRdb retains in-frame clones only, with some absent. The sample includes 110,000 to 150,000 clones, about 75% of them seen just once. Sequencing used PBMCs. The receptor source for this set is a woman in her twenties or thirties in good health and CMV-seronegative.

In this sample, this clone turned up once. The chain is built from TRBV27 and TRBJ1-5, with TRBD1 as a possible D gene (6 bases). The germline V gene has CDR1 MNHEY and CDR2 SMNVEV (reference sequence). The CDR3 runs 13 residues. Deletions cut 4 bases from V and 9 bases from J, with 13 bases between. The CDR3 bases are TGTGCCAGCAGTTCTACCACAGGGAGGCCCCAGCATTTT. Translated: CASSSTTGRPQHF.

V is TRBV14 and J is TRBJ2-2; TRBD1 matches at 7 bases. Germline CDR1 reads SGHDN; CDR2 reads FVKESK. The junction had 2 bases not matched to a gene; V was cut back by 6 bases and J by 4 bases. The CDR3 consists of 13 residues. CDR3: CASRGQPTGELFF. The CDR3 bases are TGTGCCAGCAGGGGACAGCCCACCGGGGAGCTGTTTTTT.

V gene TRBV7-3 combines with J gene TRBJ1-4; possible D gene TRBD1, 5 bases. The length of the CDR3 is 14 residues. Trimming removed 5 bases at V and 7 bases at J, with 14 bases between. CDR1 SGHTA and CDR2 FQGTGA come from the germline V gene. This CDR3 reads CASSEGGGGEKLFF. The CDR3 DNA reads TGTGCCAGCAGCGAGGGAGGCGGGGGTGAAAAACTGTTTTTT.

The chain couples TRBV2 to TRBJ2-1; 14 bases are a match to TRBD2. The CDR3 has 15 amino acids. Germline-derived CDR1 and CDR2 are SNHLY and FYNNEI. The V gene end was trimmed by 5 bases and the J gene end by 7 bases; junction bases not matched to a gene: 4. CDR3 nucleotides: TGTGCCAGCAGTCCGACTAGCGGGGGGGCAAATGAGCAGTTCTTC. Protein sequence: CASSPTSGGANEQFF.

V gene TRBV11-1 combines with J gene TRBJ1-1; TRBD1 matches at 7 bases. CDR3 size: 16 residues. The junction had 5 bases not matched to a gene; V was cut back by 1 base and J by 0 bases. From germline, CDR1 is SGHAT and CDR2 FQDESV (reference sequence). Here the CDR3 DNA reads TGTGCCAGCAGCTTAGGGAGGACAGGATTGAACACTGAAGCTTTCTTT. Translation gives CASSLGRTGLNTEAFF.

This clone was counted a few times. The CDR3 DNA follows: TGTGCCAGCAGCTTCCCTGACAGGGGGCGAAGTGGAAACACCATATATTTT. It translates to CASSFPDRGRSGNTIYF. V is TRBV5-6 and J is TRBJ1-3; 10 nucleotides agree with TRBD1. Unmatched junction bases numbered 8, after V lost 2 bases and J lost 3 bases. The CDR3 runs 17 residues. Germline values: CDR1 SGHDT, CDR2 YYEEEE.

With respect to this clone: This CDR3 is also generated by other DNA sequences in the sample. V usage is TRBV30 and J usage is TRBJ2-7; tentative D call: TRBD1 (6 bases). CDR1 and CDR2 (germline): GTSNPN, SVGIG (reference sequence). The CDR3 is made up of 13 amino acids. V was cut by 2 bases and J by 1 base, with 9 bases left in between. The CDR3 nucleotides read TGTGCCTGGAGTCGCACAGGGTCCTACGAGCAGTACTTC. This codes for CAWSRTGSYEQYF.

The gene calls are TRBV5-6 and TRBJ1-1; possible D gene TRBD1, 6 bases. The germline V gene has CDR1 SGHDT and CDR2 YYEEEE. V was clipped by 6 bases and J by 1 base, with 10 bases between them. The CDR3 is made up of 13 amino acids. The CDR3: CASIEGQNTEAFF. In DNA form, the CDR3 reads TGTGCCAGCATTGAGGGACAGAACACTGAAGCTTTCTTT.

The genes are TRBV6-1 and TRBJ2-2; D unresolved. The CDR3 has 13 amino acids. Trimming removed 1 base at V and 6 bases at J, with 6 bases between. Germline lookup yields CDR1 MNHNS and CDR2 SASEGT. The CDR3 nucleotides read TGTGCCAGCAGTGAAGGGGCCCCCGGGGAGCTGTTTTTT. Translating it yields CASSEGAPGELFF.

V usage is TRBV9 and J usage is TRBJ1-1; D is undetermined. The CDR3 contains 16 residues. Germline lookup yields CDR1 SGDLS and CDR2 YYNGEE. V gave up 3 bases and J gave up 0 bases, with 15 bases separating them. CDR3 sequence (DNA): TGTGCCAGCAGCGCTAACCCCGCAAAGATGAACACTGAAGCTTTCTTT. Translation: CASSANPAKMNTEAFF.

The rearrangement uses TRBV5-8 and TRBJ1-3; D not resolved. This CDR3 comprises 14 residues. Germline V gene data show CDR1 as SGHTS and CDR2 as YDEGEE. With 2 bases removed from V and 3 bases from J, the gap between germline ends came to 9 bases. Here the CDR3 DNA reads TGTGCCAGCAGCTTCGCAAGAGGTGGAAACACCATATATTTT. Translation gives CASSFARGGNTIYF.

This rearrangement joins TRBV10-1 to TRBJ2-5, with TRBD1 identical over 7 bases. V trimming: 3 bases; J trimming: 2 bases; junction bases outside the gene matches: 6. This CDR3 spans 15 amino acids. Germline V gene sequence: CDR1 WNHNN, CDR2 SYGVQD (reference sequence). The CDR3 nucleotides are TGCGCCAGCAGTGACCGGGGACAGTCTCAAGAGACCCAGTACTTC. As protein: CASSDRGQSQETQYF.

The chain joins TRBV5-4 to TRBJ1-1; D might be TRBD1 (6 bases). The CDR3 loop spans 15 amino acids. Trimming shortened V by 3 bases and J by 7 bases, and 19 bases separated the two germline ends. The germline V gene has CDR1 SGHNT and CDR2 YYREEE (reference sequence). The CDR3 sequence: CASSSVGAGVDEAFF. CDR3 nucleotide sequence: TGTGCCAGCAGCTCGGTGGGGGCAGGGGTTGATGAAGCTTTCTTT.

This chain uses TRBV10-2 with TRBJ2-3, with 8 bases fitting TRBD2. Germline CDR1 is WSHSY and CDR2 is SAAADI. V lost 7 bases and J lost 2; bases outside the gene matches: 11. CDR3 length: 16 amino acids. CDR3 sequence: CASKGGRGEPTDTQYF. In DNA form, the CDR3 reads TGCGCCAGCAAGGGAGGGCGGGGGGAACCCACAGATACGCAGTATTTT.

The chain is built from TRBV2 and TRBJ1-1; D gene ambiguous. Trimming shortened V by 5 bases and J by 1 base, and 8 bases separated the two germline ends. Germline V gene sequence: CDR1 SNHLY, CDR2 FYNNEI. The CDR3 length is 13 residues. This chain's CDR3 is CASSKTPNTEAFF. The CDR3 DNA sequence: TGTGCCAGCAGTAAAACACCGAACACTGAAGCTTTCTTT.

The CDR3 DNA is TGTGCCTGGAGTGTACCCTACAGGGGTAAAGGTGGAAACACCATATATTTT. Amino acid sequence: CAWSVPYRGKGGNTIYF. The J gene is TRBJ1-3, the V gene TRBV30, with 7 bases fitting TRBD1. Trimming removed 0 bases from V and 3 bases from J; junction bases left unmatched: 11. The CDR3 consists of 17 residues. Germline loops: CDR1 GTSNPN, CDR2 SVGIG (reference sequence).

The rearrangement uses TRBV28 and TRBJ1-2; D is undetermined. CDR1 is MDHEN and CDR2 is SYDVKM in the germline V gene. Deletions cut 6 bases from V and 8 bases from J, with 10 bases between. The CDR3 extends over 11 amino acids. CDR3 protein: CASRLVAGYTF. In DNA, the CDR3 is TGTGCCAGCAGACTCGTTGCCGGCTACACCTTC.

This chain uses TRBV7-6 with TRBJ2-2; tentative D call: TRBD1 (5 bases). This CDR3 is built from 14 residues. Germline V gene sequence: CDR1 SGHVS, CDR2 FNYEAQ. The ends were cut back, 0 bases at V and 9 bases at J, with 11 bases in the middle. In DNA, the CDR3 is TGTGCCAGCAGCTTAGCGCTAAGGGGTCGGGAGCTGTTTTTT. This codes for CASSLALRGRELFF.

There are a few counts of this clone. J is TRBJ2-3 and V is TRBV29-1; maybe TRBD1 (5 bases). Trimming shortened V by 4 bases and J by 4 bases, and 9 bases separated the two germline ends. The length of the CDR3 is 12 residues. Germline V gene lookup returns CDR1 SQVTM and CDR2 ANQGSEA. CDR3 amino acids: CSVVVGADTQYF. The CDR3 DNA is TGCAGCGTTGTTGTAGGGGCAGATACGCAGTATTTT.

The chain employs TRBV2 and TRBJ1-6; 9 positions agree with TRBD1. Germline V gives CDR1 SNHLY, CDR2 FYNNEI. CDR3 length: 14 residues. Trimming took 6 bases from V and 9 from J; bases not matched to a gene: 6. This CDR3 reads CASRGTGLGSPLHF. As DNA, the CDR3 is TGTGCCAGCAGGGGGACAGGGCTGGGTTCACCCCTCCACTTT.

The chain employs TRBV4-3 and TRBJ1-6; no firm D call. The V gene lost 6 bases and the J gene lost 5 bases, with 8 bases spanning the gap. The CDR3 loop spans 13 amino acids. Looked up from germline, CDR1 is LGHNA and CDR2 is YSLEER. CDR3 nucleotide sequence: TGCGCCAGCAGGCGGGATGATAATTCACCCCTCCACTTT. Its protein product is CASRRDDNSPLHF.

This chain connects TRBV30 to TRBJ1-3; weak D call: TRBD1 (5 bases). The CDR3 is 16 amino acids. Germline-derived CDR1 and CDR2 are GTSNPN and SVGIG (reference sequence). Trimming took 1 base from V and 4 from J, leaving 17 bases between them. CDR3 coding DNA: TGTGCCTGGAGTGGGGTTGGGGGGGTGCCAGGAAACACCATATATTTT. It yields the protein CAWSGVGGVPGNTIYF.

The rearrangement links TRBV4-3 to TRBJ2-1; 8 bases map to TRBD2. The germline CDR1 and CDR2 sequences are LGHNA and YSLEER. This CDR3 contains 17 residues. Trimming took 4 bases from V and 4 from J; bases not matched to a gene: 12. The CDR3 nucleotides are TGCGCCAGCAGCCTTCAGGTCCCGGGGGGGCCATACAATGAGCAGTTCTTC. Its protein is CASSLQVPGGPYNEQFF.

The chain has TRBV11-2 and TRBJ2-3; 11 bases agree with TRBD2. This CDR3 has 15 amino acids. The germline gives CDR1 SGHAT, CDR2 FQNNGV. With V trimmed by 3 bases and J by 4 bases, 3 bases remained unmatched. The CDR3 DNA reads as TGTGCCAGCAGCTTGACTAGCGGGATCGCAGATACGCAGTATTTT. Translated: CASSLTSGIADTQYF.

The V call is TRBV4-2, the J call TRBJ1-1, with 7 bases matching TRBD1. Germline CDR1 is LGHNA and CDR2 is YNFKEQ. The CDR3 totals 14 residues. After removal of 7 bases from V and 7 bases from J, the junction contained 12 bases not matched to a gene. The CDR3: CASTKGQATFEAFF. The CDR3 DNA is TGTGCCAGCACCAAAGGACAGGCTACGTTTGAAGCTTTCTTT.

V and J are TRBV9 and TRBJ2-2; 11 positions match TRBD1. Losses at the gene ends were 4 bases for V and 5 bases for J; bases not matched to a gene: 7. Germline V gene data show CDR1 as SGDLS and CDR2 as YYNGEE. The CDR3 covers 16 residues. CDR3 amino acids: CASSPRDRGGTGELFF. The CDR3 DNA sequence: TGTGCCAGCAGCCCCCGGGACAGGGGGGGGACCGGGGAGCTGTTTTTT.

V gene TRBV4-3 combines with J gene TRBJ2-5; possibly TRBD1 for D (6 bases). The V end lost 4 bases, the J end lost 4 bases, and 19 bases lay between the germline ends. The CDR3 is 16 amino acids. Germline-derived CDR1 and CDR2 are LGHNA and YSLEER. The CDR3 region is CASSPRDTSGVETQYF. The DNA of the CDR3 is TGCGCCAGCAGCCCCCGGGACACCTCTGGGGTAGAGACCCAGTACTTC.